These T cell receptor beta chains were read from a single sample in a study of CD8 T cells in Susac syndrome. TCRdb called the immunoSEQ multiplex PCR reads again in MiXCR, with one record for every CDR3 protein. The table includes about 240,000 distinct CDR3 sequences, 95% to 97% detected once. The sequenced sample was CD4+ T cells from PBMCs. Receptors were obtained from a human donor with Susac syndrome. The CDR3 runs from the conserved cysteine through the conserved F or W. Each record gives: CDR3 protein, CDR3 DNA, V gene, clone size, J gene, D gene. A D gene is named only where the DNA matches it firmly. For some rows the clone size is stated as once, few or many, or as a class when expanded; others skip it.

CDR3aa: CSARNRARDEKLFF
CDR3nt: TGCAGTGCAAGGAACAGGGCCCGGGATGAAAAACTGTTTTTT
v_gene: TRBV20-1
abundance: once
j_gene: TRBJ1-4
d_gene: .

CDR3aa: CASSELGLSVGNEQFF
CDR3nt: TGTGCCAGCAGTGAACTGGGACTGTCTGTGGGGAATGAGCAGTTCTTC
v_gene: TRBV25-1
abundance: .
j_gene: TRBJ2-1
d_gene: .

CDR3aa: CASSQGTAGGPREQFF
CDR3nt: TGCGCCAGCAGCCAAGGGACAGCGGGAGGGCCAAGGGAGCAGTTCTTC
v_gene: TRBV4-1
abundance: once
j_gene: TRBJ2-1
d_gene: TRBD2

CDR3aa: CASSISRNTEAFF
CDR3nt: TGTGCCAGTAGTATTTCGAGGAACACTGAAGCTTTCTTT
v_gene: TRBV19
abundance: .
j_gene: TRBJ1-1
d_gene: .

CDR3aa: CASSLGAREYF
CDR3nt: TGTGCCAGCAGCTTAGGGGCCCGGGAGTACTTC
v_gene: TRBV11-2
abundance: .
j_gene: TRBJ2-7
d_gene: .

CDR3aa: CASSPRTDKGEQFF
CDR3nt: TGTGCCAGCAGTCCGAGGACTGACAAGGGAGAGCAGTTCTTC
v_gene: TRBV2
abundance: .
j_gene: TRBJ2-1
d_gene: .

CDR3aa: CASSVGRRTGNTIYF
CDR3nt: TGTGCCAGCAGCGTAGGCAGAAGGACTGGAAACACCATATATTTT
v_gene: TRBV9
abundance: once
j_gene: TRBJ1-3
d_gene: .

CDR3aa: CASSDTSGKRYEQYF
CDR3nt: TGTGCCAGTAGCGACACTAGCGGCAAACGCTACGAGCAGTACTTC
v_gene: TRBV19
abundance: .
j_gene: TRBJ2-7
d_gene: TRBD2

CDR3aa: CATSRDAGQVSYEQYF
CDR3nt: TGTGCCACCAGCAGAGATGCGGGACAGGTCTCCTACGAGCAGTACTTC
v_gene: TRBV15
abundance: .
j_gene: TRBJ2-7
d_gene: TRBD1

CDR3aa: CSGRDGGGNTIYF
CDR3nt: TGCAGCGGCAGGGACGGTGGCGGAAACACCATATATTTT
v_gene: TRBV29-1
abundance: .
j_gene: TRBJ1-3
d_gene: .

CDR3aa: CASSLCEQYF
CDR3nt: TGTGCCAGCAGCTTATGCGAGCAGTACTTC
v_gene: TRBV11-2
abundance: .
j_gene: TRBJ2-7
d_gene: .

CDR3aa: CASSLRTPLTGADEQFF
CDR3nt: TGTGCCAGCAGCTTACGAACACCTCTAACGGGGGCCGATGAGCAGTTCTTC
v_gene: TRBV7-6
abundance: .
j_gene: TRBJ2-1
d_gene: .

CDR3aa: CASRVNTIYF
CDR3nt: TGTGCCAGCAGGGTCAACACCATATATTTT
v_gene: TRBV12-3/TRBV12-4
abundance: .
j_gene: TRBJ1-3
d_gene: .

CDR3aa: CASSQWGQANEKLFF
CDR3nt: TGTGCCAGCAGCCAGTGGGGTCAGGCTAATGAAAAACTGTTTTTT
v_gene: TRBV27
abundance: .
j_gene: TRBJ1-4
d_gene: .

CDR3aa: CSVLRGSGNEQFF
CDR3nt: TGCAGCGTACTGAGGGGGAGTGGCAATGAGCAGTTCTTC
v_gene: TRBV29-1
abundance: .
j_gene: TRBJ2-1
d_gene: .

CDR3aa: CASSLSSAETQYF
CDR3nt: TGTGCCAGCAGCTTGAGTAGCGCAGAGACCCAGTACTTC
v_gene: TRBV11-2
abundance: .
j_gene: TRBJ2-5
d_gene: .

CDR3aa: CASSLFGQGAGANVLTF
CDR3nt: TGTGCCAGCAGTTTATTCGGTCAGGGCGCTGGGGCCAACGTCCTGACTTTC
v_gene: TRBV28
abundance: .
j_gene: TRBJ2-6
d_gene: .

CDR3aa: CASSSIYEQYF
CDR3nt: TGTGCCAGCAGTTCTATCTACGAGCAGTACTTC
v_gene: TRBV28
abundance: few
j_gene: TRBJ2-7
d_gene: .

CDR3aa: CASSPGQGRNEQYF
CDR3nt: TGTGCCAGCAGCCCAGGACAGGGAAGGAACGAGCAGTACTTC
v_gene: TRBV9
abundance: .
j_gene: TRBJ2-7
d_gene: TRBD1

CDR3aa: CASSFLEGATNEKLFF
CDR3nt: TGTGCCAGCAGCTTTCTAGAGGGGGCGACTAATGAAAAACTGTTTTTT
v_gene: TRBV5-6
abundance: .
j_gene: TRBJ1-4
d_gene: TRBD1

CDR3aa: CASSQWASSQETQYF
CDR3nt: TGTGCCAGCAGCCAGTGGGCCAGTTCTCAAGAGACCCAGTACTTC
v_gene: TRBV3-1
abundance: .
j_gene: TRBJ2-5
d_gene: .

CDR3aa: CSAIFPGPGPIGSFYTF
CDR3nt: TGCAGTGCCATCTTCCCGGGCCCCGGGCCGATAGGGTCCTTTTACACCTTC
v_gene: TRBV20-1
abundance: .
j_gene: TRBJ1-2
d_gene: .

CDR3aa: CASSVGQYQFF
CDR3nt: TGTGCCAGCAGCGTAGGACAGTACCAGTTCTTC
v_gene: TRBV9
abundance: .
j_gene: TRBJ2-1
d_gene: .

CDR3aa: CASSQLASQETQYF
CDR3nt: TGCGCCAGCAGCCAGCTAGCGTCCCAAGAGACCCAGTACTTC
v_gene: TRBV5-1
abundance: .
j_gene: TRBJ2-5
d_gene: .

CDR3aa: CASKGPSYEQYF
CDR3nt: TGTGCCAGCAAGGGGCCCTCCTACGAGCAGTACTTC
v_gene: TRBV4-2
abundance: .
j_gene: TRBJ2-7
d_gene: .

CDR3aa: CASSSTRARWDPPSGANVLTF
CDR3nt: TGTGCCAGCAGTTCCACTAGGGCTCGGTGGGACCCTCCTTCGGGGGCCAACGTCCTGACTTTC
v_gene: TRBV27
abundance: .
j_gene: TRBJ2-6
d_gene: .

CDR3aa: CASSFGAGGGEQFF
CDR3nt: TGTGCCAGCAGTTTCGGGGCGGGAGGGGGTGAGCAGTTCTTC
v_gene: TRBV12-3/TRBV12-4
abundance: .
j_gene: TRBJ2-1
d_gene: TRBD2

CDR3aa: CASSLRAQGAPNYGYTF
CDR3nt: TGTGCCAGCAGCTTGAGAGCACAAGGGGCTCCCAACTATGGCTACACCTTC
v_gene: TRBV7-8
abundance: .
j_gene: TRBJ1-2
d_gene: .

CDR3aa: CASSAGGNTEAFF
CDR3nt: TGTGCCAGCTCCGCAGGGGGGAACACTGAAGCTTTCTTT
v_gene: TRBV18
abundance: .
j_gene: TRBJ1-1
d_gene: TRBD1

CDR3aa: CSVEILAGYQETQYF
CDR3nt: TGCAGCGTTGAAATCCTAGCGGGGTACCAAGAGACCCAGTACTTC
v_gene: TRBV29-1
abundance: .
j_gene: TRBJ2-5
d_gene: TRBD2

CDR3aa: CASNTHNSLSYEQYF
CDR3nt: TGTGCCAGCAACACCCACAACTCCCTCTCCTACGAGCAGTACTTC
v_gene: TRBV12-3/TRBV12-4
abundance: .
j_gene: TRBJ2-7
d_gene: .

CDR3aa: CASSTRGREKGYTF
CDR3nt: TGTGCCAGCAGCACCAGGGGGCGCGAGAAAGGCTACACCTTC
v_gene: TRBV7-2
abundance: .
j_gene: TRBJ1-2
d_gene: TRBD1

CDR3aa: CASSGAGTSYEQYF
CDR3nt: TGTGCCAGCAGTGGAGCGGGAACATCCTACGAGCAGTACTTC
v_gene: TRBV2
abundance: once
j_gene: TRBJ2-7
d_gene: TRBD2

CDR3aa: CASSPNGGSSYNEQFF
CDR3nt: TGTGCCAGCAGCCCCAACGGGGGAAGCTCCTACAATGAGCAGTTCTTC
v_gene: TRBV5-4
abundance: .
j_gene: TRBJ2-1
d_gene: .

CDR3aa: CAISEIDQPQHF
CDR3nt: TGTGCCATCAGTGAGATAGATCAGCCCCAGCATTTT
v_gene: TRBV10-3
abundance: .
j_gene: TRBJ1-5
d_gene: .

CDR3aa: CSARESLAKNIQYF
CDR3nt: TGCAGTGCTAGAGAATCACTAGCCAAAAACATTCAGTACTTC
v_gene: TRBV20-1
abundance: .
j_gene: TRBJ2-4
d_gene: .

CDR3aa: CASSFGSGRPKDTQYF
CDR3nt: TGTGCCAGCAGCTTCGGTAGCGGGAGGCCCAAAGATACGCAGTATTTT
v_gene: TRBV7-8
abundance: .
j_gene: TRBJ2-3
d_gene: TRBD2

CDR3aa: CAWTAGGRGEQYF
CDR3nt: TGTGCCTGGACAGCGGGAGGCCGGGGCGAGCAGTACTTC
v_gene: TRBV30
abundance: .
j_gene: TRBJ2-7
d_gene: TRBD2

CDR3aa: CATSGSDRGPGETQYF
CDR3nt: TGTGCCACCAGTGGCTCCGACAGGGGGCCGGGAGAGACCCAGTACTTC
v_gene: TRBV24-1
abundance: .
j_gene: TRBJ2-5
d_gene: TRBD1

CDR3aa: CASSASAGKEKLFF
CDR3nt: TGTGCCAGCAGCGCGTCTGCAGGCAAGGAAAAACTGTTTTTT
v_gene: TRBV7-9
abundance: .
j_gene: TRBJ1-4
d_gene: .

CDR3aa: CAWTGANVLTF
CDR3nt: TGTGCCTGGACTGGGGCCAACGTCCTGACTTTC
v_gene: TRBV30
abundance: .
j_gene: TRBJ2-6
d_gene: .

CDR3aa: CASSSGRDSYGYTF
CDR3nt: TGTGCCAGCAGCTCGGGACGGGACTCCTATGGCTACACCTTC
v_gene: TRBV7-9
abundance: .
j_gene: TRBJ1-2
d_gene: .

CDR3aa: CASSPTFDTQYF
CDR3nt: TGTGCCAGCAGCCCGACGTTCGATACGCAGTATTTT
v_gene: TRBV11-2
abundance: .
j_gene: TRBJ2-3
d_gene: .

CDR3aa: CASSQEDPGTQYF
CDR3nt: TGCGCCAGCAGCCAAGAAGATCCTGGGACCCAGTACTTC
v_gene: TRBV4-1
abundance: .
j_gene: TRBJ2-5
d_gene: .

CDR3aa: CASSVDIAQETQYF
CDR3nt: TGTGCCAGCAGCGTAGACATAGCCCAAGAGACCCAGTACTTC
v_gene: TRBV9
abundance: .
j_gene: TRBJ2-5
d_gene: .

CDR3aa: CASSSIQGAINTEAFF
CDR3nt: TGTGCCAGCAGTAGCATACAGGGGGCAATCAACACTGAAGCTTTCTTT
v_gene: TRBV28
abundance: .
j_gene: TRBJ1-1
d_gene: TRBD1

CDR3aa: CSARTYLPGLASYEQYF
CDR3nt: TGCAGTGCTAGAACATACCTTCCGGGACTAGCGTCCTACGAGCAGTACTTC
v_gene: TRBV20-1
abundance: .
j_gene: TRBJ2-7
d_gene: TRBD2

CDR3aa: CASSQETSGRGDTQYF
CDR3nt: TGTGCCAGCAGCCAAGAAACTAGCGGGAGGGGAGATACGCAGTATTTT
v_gene: TRBV3-1
abundance: .
j_gene: TRBJ2-3
d_gene: TRBD2

CDR3aa: CSAREGGSNQPQHF
CDR3nt: TGCAGTGCTAGGGAGGGGGGCAGCAATCAGCCCCAGCATTTT
v_gene: TRBV20-1
abundance: .
j_gene: TRBJ1-5
d_gene: .

CDR3aa: CATSGVSRTDTQYF
CDR3nt: TGTGCCACCAGTGGCGTGAGTCGCACAGATACGCAGTATTTT
v_gene: TRBV24-1
abundance: .
j_gene: TRBJ2-3
d_gene: .

CDR3aa: CASSARRTAFSNTGELFF
CDR3nt: TGTGCCAGCAGCGCTAGGAGGACAGCGTTCTCTAACACCGGGGAGCTGTTTTTT
v_gene: TRBV14
abundance: .
j_gene: TRBJ2-2
d_gene: .

CDR3aa: CASSPGTSPEKLFF
CDR3nt: TGTGCCAGCAGCCCCGGGACAAGCCCCGAAAAACTGTTTTTT
v_gene: TRBV9
abundance: once
j_gene: TRBJ1-4
d_gene: .

CDR3aa: CSATLRLAGVREQYF
CDR3nt: TGCAGTGCTACCTTAAGACTAGCGGGAGTGAGGGAGCAGTACTTC
v_gene: TRBV20-1
abundance: .
j_gene: TRBJ2-7
d_gene: TRBD2

CDR3aa: CASRPDRLIYGYTF
CDR3nt: TGTGCCAGCAGACCAGACAGACTAATCTATGGCTACACCTTC
v_gene: TRBV28
abundance: .
j_gene: TRBJ1-2
d_gene: .

CDR3aa: CSVEDLLRTGELFF
CDR3nt: TGCAGCGTTGAAGATCTGTTGCGGACCGGGGAGCTGTTTTTT
v_gene: TRBV29-1
abundance: .
j_gene: TRBJ2-2
d_gene: .

CDR3aa: CAIGPPAGANVLTF
CDR3nt: TGTGCCATCGGGCCACCTGCTGGGGCCAACGTCCTGACTTTC
v_gene: TRBV10-3
abundance: .
j_gene: TRBJ2-6
d_gene: .

CDR3aa: CSARTRGFHYEQYF
CDR3nt: TGCAGTGCTAGGACTCGGGGATTTCACTACGAGCAGTACTTC
v_gene: TRBV20-1
abundance: .
j_gene: TRBJ2-7
d_gene: .

CDR3aa: CSAKATSRTGELFF
CDR3nt: TGCAGTGCTAAGGCGACTAGCAGGACCGGGGAGCTGTTTTTT
v_gene: TRBV20-1
abundance: .
j_gene: TRBJ2-2
d_gene: TRBD2

CDR3aa: CASSQEGVAGGRDTQYF
CDR3nt: TGTGCCAGCAGCCAAGAAGGGGTAGCGGGAGGTAGGGATACGCAGTATTTT
v_gene: TRBV3-1
abundance: .
j_gene: TRBJ2-3
d_gene: TRBD2

CDR3aa: CASSAGSGNTIYF
CDR3nt: TGTGCCAGCAGCGCGGGGTCTGGAAACACCATATATTTT
v_gene: TRBV9
abundance: .
j_gene: TRBJ1-3
d_gene: .